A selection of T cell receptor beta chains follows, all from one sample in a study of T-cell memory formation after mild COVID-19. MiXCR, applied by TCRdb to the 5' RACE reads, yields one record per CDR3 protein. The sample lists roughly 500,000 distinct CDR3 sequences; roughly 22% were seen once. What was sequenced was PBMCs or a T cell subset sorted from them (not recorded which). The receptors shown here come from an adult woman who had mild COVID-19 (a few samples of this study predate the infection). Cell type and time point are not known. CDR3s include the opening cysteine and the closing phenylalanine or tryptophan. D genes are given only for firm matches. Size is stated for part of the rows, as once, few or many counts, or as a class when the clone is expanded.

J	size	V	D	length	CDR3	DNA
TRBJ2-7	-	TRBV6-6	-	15	CASSSEGGVRYEQYF	TGTGCCAGCAGCTCTGAAGGGGGTGTGCGGTACGAGCAGTACTTC
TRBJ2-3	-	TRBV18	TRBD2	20	CASSPPVLAGWKISTDTQYF	TGTGCCAGCTCACCACCGGTTCTAGCGGGATGGAAGATTAGCACAGATACGCAGTATTTT
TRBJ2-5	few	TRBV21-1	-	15	CASSKPRQGSETQYF	TGTGCCAGCAGCAAACCTAGACAGGGAAGCGAGACCCAGTACTTC
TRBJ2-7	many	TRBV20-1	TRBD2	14	CSASPGTSAYEQYF	TGCAGTGCTAGCCCCGGGACTAGCGCGTACGAGCAGTACTTC
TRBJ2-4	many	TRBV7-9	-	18	CASSLAPPGQRAKNIQYF	TGTGCCAGCAGCTTAGCCCCCCCGGGACAACGAGCCAAAAACATTCAGTACTTC
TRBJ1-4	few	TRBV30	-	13	CAWTGATNEKLFF	TGTGCCTGGACAGGGGCAACTAATGAAAAACTGTTTTTT
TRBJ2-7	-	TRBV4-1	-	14	CASSRTEGSYEQYF	TGCGCCAGCAGCCGAACAGAGGGCTCCTACGAGCAGTACTTC
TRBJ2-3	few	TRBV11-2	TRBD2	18	CASSLDRWGLAGEDTQYF	TGTGCCAGCAGCTTAGATCGGTGGGGCCTAGCGGGGGAAGATACGCAGTATTTT
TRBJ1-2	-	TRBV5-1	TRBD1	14	CASSSGQGSYGYTF	TGCGCCAGCAGCTCTGGACAGGGCTCCTATGGCTACACCTTC
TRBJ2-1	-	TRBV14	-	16	CASSSNRGSRYNEQFF	TGTGCCAGCAGCTCTAACCGGGGCTCAAGGTACAATGAGCAGTTCTTC
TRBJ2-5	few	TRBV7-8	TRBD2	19	CASSLQLTSGEKKSKTQYF	TGTGCCAGCAGCCTCCAACTGACTAGCGGTGAAAAGAAGAGTAAGACCCAGTACTTC
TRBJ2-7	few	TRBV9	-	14	CASSLAGEDHEQYF	TGTGCCAGCAGCCTAGCCGGCGAGGACCACGAGCAGTACTTC
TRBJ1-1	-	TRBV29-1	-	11	CSVERVTEAFF	TGCAGCGTTGAACGAGTGACTGAAGCTTTCTTT
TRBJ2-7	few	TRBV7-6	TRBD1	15	CASRLGTGHGNEQYF	TGTGCCAGCAGATTAGGGACAGGGCATGGGAACGAGCAGTACTTC
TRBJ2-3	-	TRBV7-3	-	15	CASSPERSSTDTQYF	TGTGCCAGCAGCCCGGAGCGGAGTAGCACAGATACGCAGTATTTT
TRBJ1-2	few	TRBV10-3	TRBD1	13	CAISGTGIYGYTF	TGTGCCATCAGTGGGACAGGAATCTATGGCTACACCTTC
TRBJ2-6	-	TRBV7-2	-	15	CASSFTGTGANVLTF	TGTGCCAGCAGCTTCACAGGGACTGGGGCCAACGTCCTGACTTTC
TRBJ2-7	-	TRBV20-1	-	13	CSARMDYVYEQYF	TGCAGTGCCCGGATGGACTACGTCTACGAGCAGTACTTC
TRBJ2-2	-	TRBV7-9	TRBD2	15	CASSLDTGGTGELFF	TGTGCCAGCAGCTTAGATACGGGAGGCACCGGGGAGCTGTTTTTT
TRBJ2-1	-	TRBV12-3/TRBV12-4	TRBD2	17	CASSSLAGASSYNEQFF	TGTGCCAGCAGTTCGTTAGCGGGGGCCTCTAGCTACAATGAGCAGTTCTTC